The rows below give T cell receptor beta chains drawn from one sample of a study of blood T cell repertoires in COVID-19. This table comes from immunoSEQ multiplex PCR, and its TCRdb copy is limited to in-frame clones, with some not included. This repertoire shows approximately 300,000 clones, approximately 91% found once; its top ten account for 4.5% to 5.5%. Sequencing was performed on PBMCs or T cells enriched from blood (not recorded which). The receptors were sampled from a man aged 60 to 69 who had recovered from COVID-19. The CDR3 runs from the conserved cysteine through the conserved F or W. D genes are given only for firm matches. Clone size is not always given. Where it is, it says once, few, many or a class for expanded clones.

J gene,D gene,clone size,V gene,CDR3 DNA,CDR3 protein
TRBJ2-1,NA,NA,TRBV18,TGTGCCAGCTCACCACCGACTCCCGAGCAGTTCTTC,CASSPPTPEQFF
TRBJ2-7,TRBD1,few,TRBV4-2,TGTGCCAGCAGCCTACTGGGACAGGGTGACCACGAGCAGTACTTC,CASSLLGQGDHEQYF
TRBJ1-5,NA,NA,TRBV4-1,TGCGCCAGCAGCCAAGAACGGGGAAACGTGGGTCAGCCCCAGCATTTT,CASSQERGNVGQPQHF
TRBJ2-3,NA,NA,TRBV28,TGTGCCAGCAGTTTGGGGGGAGTGGCAGATACGCAGTATTTT,CASSLGGVADTQYF
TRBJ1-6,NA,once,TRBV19,TGTGCCAGTAGTCTCAGCATGAGGCATAATTCACCCCTCCACTTT,CASSLSMRHNSPLHF
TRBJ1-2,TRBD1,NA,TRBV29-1,TGCAGCGTCCACAGGGGTACGAACTATGGCTACACCTTC,CSVHRGTNYGYTF
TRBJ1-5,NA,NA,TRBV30,TGTGCCTGGGCCAGGGATGTCAATCAGCCCCAGCATTTT,CAWARDVNQPQHF
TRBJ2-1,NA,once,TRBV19,TGTGCCAGTCACGACTTCAGCTCCTACAATGAGCAGTTCTTC,CASHDFSSYNEQFF
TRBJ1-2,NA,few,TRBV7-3,TGTGCCAGTGAGTGGGGGACTGCTTATGGCTACACCTTC,CASEWGTAYGYTF
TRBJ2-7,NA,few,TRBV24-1,TGTGCCACCAGTGGCGCCGGCTCCTACGAGCAGTACTTC,CATSGAGSYEQYF
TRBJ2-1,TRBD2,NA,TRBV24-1,TGTGCCACCAGTGATCGACTAGCGGCCACCTACAATGAGCAGTTCTTC,CATSDRLAATYNEQFF
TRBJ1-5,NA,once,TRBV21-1,TGTGCCAGCAGCAAAGTTATCAAACTTTCTAATCAGCCCCAGCATTTT,CASSKVIKLSNQPQHF
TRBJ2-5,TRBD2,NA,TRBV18,TGTGCCAGCTCACCTAGCGGGAGGGGAGAGACCCAGTACTTC,CASSPSGRGETQYF
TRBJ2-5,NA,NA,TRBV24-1,TGTGCCACCAGTGATTTTGGGGGGGCTGAGGAGACCCAGTACTTC,CATSDFGGAEETQYF
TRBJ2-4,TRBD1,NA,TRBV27,TGTGCCAGCAGACAGGGGCCTTCGATTGGGAACATTCAGTACTTC,CASRQGPSIGNIQYF
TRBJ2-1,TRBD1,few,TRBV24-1,TGTGCCACCAGTGACCCCCGGACAGGCCGCTCCTACAATGAGCAGTTCTTC,CATSDPRTGRSYNEQFF
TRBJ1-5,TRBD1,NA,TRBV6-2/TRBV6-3,TGTGCCAGCAGTTGGGACAGGGGGGAGAATCAGCCCCAGCATTTT,CASSWDRGENQPQHF